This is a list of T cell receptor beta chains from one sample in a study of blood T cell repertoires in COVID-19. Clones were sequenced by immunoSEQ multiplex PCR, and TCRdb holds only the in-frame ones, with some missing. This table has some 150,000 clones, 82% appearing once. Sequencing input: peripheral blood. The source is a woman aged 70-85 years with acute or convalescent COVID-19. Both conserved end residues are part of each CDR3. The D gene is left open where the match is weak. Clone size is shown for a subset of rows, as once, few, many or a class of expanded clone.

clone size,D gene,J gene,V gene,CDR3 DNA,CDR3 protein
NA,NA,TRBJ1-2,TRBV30,TGTGCCTCTTTCCCTCAGCGAGTCTATGGCTACACCTTC,CASFPQRVYGYTF
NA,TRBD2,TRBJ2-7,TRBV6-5,TGTGCCAGCAGTTATACTAGCGGCAACTACGAGCAGTACTTC,CASSYTSGNYEQYF
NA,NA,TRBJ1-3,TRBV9,TGTGCCAGCAGCGGAGGGAGGTATGGAGGCACCATATATTTT,CASSGGRYGGTIYF
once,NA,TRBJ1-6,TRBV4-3,TGCGCCAGCAGCCAAGATTCGGGGATGGATTCACCCCTCCACTTT,CASSQDSGMDSPLHF
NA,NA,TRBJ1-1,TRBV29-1,TGCAGCGTTGTAATCTTGAACACTGAAGCTTTCTTT,CSVVILNTEAFF
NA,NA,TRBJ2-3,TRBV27,TGTGCCAGCAGCCTAGGCGGGTGGGGTGGTAGCACAGATACGCAGTATTTT,CASSLGGWGGSTDTQYF
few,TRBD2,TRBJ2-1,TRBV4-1,TGCGCCAGCAGCCAAGTCCCGGCTAGCGGGGCCTACAATGAGCAGTTCTTC,CASSQVPASGAYNEQFF
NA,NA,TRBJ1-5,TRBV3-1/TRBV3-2,TGTGCCAGCAGCTCCCGTTTCAATCAGCCCCAGCATTTT,CASSSRFNQPQHF
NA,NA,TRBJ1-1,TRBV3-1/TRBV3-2,TGTGCCAGCAGCCAACATACAGGGAACACTGAAGCTTTCTTT,CASSQHTGNTEAFF
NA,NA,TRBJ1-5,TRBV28,TGTGCCAGCAGCGCCAGCGGCCAGCCCCAGCATTTT,CASSASGQPQHF
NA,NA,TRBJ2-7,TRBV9,TGTGCCAGCAGCGAGAGCGGTGGGGACATTCCCTACGAGCAGTACTTC,CASSESGGDIPYEQYF
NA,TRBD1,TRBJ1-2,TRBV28,TGTGCCAGCAGTAGGGGACAGAACTATGGCTACACCTTC,CASSRGQNYGYTF
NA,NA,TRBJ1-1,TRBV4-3,TGCGCCAGCTCCCAGGTAACGAACACTGAAGCTTTCTTT,CASSQVTNTEAFF
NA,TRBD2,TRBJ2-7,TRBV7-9,TGTGCCAGCAGCTTAGTAGCGGGCGCAGATGAGCAGTACTTC,CASSLVAGADEQYF
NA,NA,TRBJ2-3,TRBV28,TGTGCCAGCAGTTTAGTGCCGGGCAGGGCATCCACAGATACGCAGTATTTT,CASSLVPGRASTDTQYF
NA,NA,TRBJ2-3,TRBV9,TGTGCCAGCAGCGTAGCCGTAACAGGGAGTGGCACAGATACGCAGTATTTT,CASSVAVTGSGTDTQYF
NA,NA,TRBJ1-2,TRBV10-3,TGTGCCATCAGTGAGTCTACGCAGGGTCGGAATGGCTACACCTTC,CAISESTQGRNGYTF
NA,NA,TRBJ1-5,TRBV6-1,TGTGCCAGTTGCCGGGATAGCAATCAGCCCCAGCATTTT,CASCRDSNQPQHF
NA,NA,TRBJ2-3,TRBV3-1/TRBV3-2,TGTGCCAGCAGCCAAACCAGGGTCACAGATACGCAGTATTTT,CASSQTRVTDTQYF
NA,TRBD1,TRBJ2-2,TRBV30,TGTGCCTGGAGAAAAGGGACAGGGGGCACCGGGGAGCTGTTTTTT,CAWRKGTGGTGELFF
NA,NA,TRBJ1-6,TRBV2,TGTGCCAGCCTCAGGGCCTCGACCTCACCCCTCCACTTT,CASLRASTSPLHF
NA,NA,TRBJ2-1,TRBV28,TGTGCCAGCAGTCCCCAGGCCGTCTACAATGAGCAGTTCTTC,CASSPQAVYNEQFF
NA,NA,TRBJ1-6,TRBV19,TGTGCCAGTAGTATAGAGGACGGGAATAATTCACCCCTCCACTTT,CASSIEDGNNSPLHF
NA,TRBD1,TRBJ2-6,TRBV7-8,TGTGCCAGCAGCCTACAGGGGAAGGCTGGGGCCAACGTCCTGACTTTC,CASSLQGKAGANVLTF
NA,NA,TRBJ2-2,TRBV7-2,TGTGCCAGCAGCTCCCTTGGCGGGGTGCACACCGGGGAGCTGTTTTTT,CASSSLGGVHTGELFF
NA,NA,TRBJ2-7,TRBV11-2,TGTGCCAGCAGCTTAACGACGGGACTCTCCTACGAGCAGTACTTC,CASSLTTGLSYEQYF
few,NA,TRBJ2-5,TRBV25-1,TGTGCCAGCAGTTTATATTATAGACGCACCGGGGAGACCCAGTACTTC,CASSLYYRRTGETQYF
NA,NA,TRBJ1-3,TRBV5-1,TGCGCCAGCAGCTTGACAGGGACTGGAAACACCATATATTTT,CASSLTGTGNTIYF
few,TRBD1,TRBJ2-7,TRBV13,TGTGCCAGCAGCACCGGACAGGCTACCTACGAGCAGTACTTC,CASSTGQATYEQYF
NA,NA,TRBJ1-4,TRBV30,TGTGCCTGGAGTGTACCAGGGGTGAATGAAAAACTGTTTTTT,CAWSVPGVNEKLFF
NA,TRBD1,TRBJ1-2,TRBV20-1,TGCAGTGCTAGTAGGGAGCTCGGGACAGGCGAACGGGGCTATGGCTACACCTTC,CSASRELGTGERGYGYTF
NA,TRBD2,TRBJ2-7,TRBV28,TGTGCCAGCAGTTTAGGGACTAGCGGGCCCGAGCAGTACTTC,CASSLGTSGPEQYF
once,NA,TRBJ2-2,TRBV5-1,TGCGCCAGCAGCTTGCAGCAGGGGGGTACCGGGGAGCTGTTTTTT,CASSLQQGGTGELFF
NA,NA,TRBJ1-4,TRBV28,TGTGCCAGCAGTTTTCCCTTTCCCCGCGGGGAAAAACTGTTTTTT,CASSFPFPRGEKLFF
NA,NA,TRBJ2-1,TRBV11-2,TGTGCCAGCAGCCACTTGGACAGTTCAACCTACAATGAGCAGTTCTTC,CASSHLDSSTYNEQFF
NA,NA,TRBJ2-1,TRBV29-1,TGCAGCGTTAATGACGGGAGATCCTACAATGAGCAGTTCTTC,CSVNDGRSYNEQFF
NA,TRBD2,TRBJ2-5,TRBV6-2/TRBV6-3,TGTGCCAGCAGTCTTCTACTAGCGGGAGGGAGAGAGACCCAGTACTTC,CASSLLLAGGRETQYF
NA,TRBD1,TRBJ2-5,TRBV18,TGTGCCAGCTCACACTCGAGGACAGGGGTTCAAGAGACCCAGTACTTC,CASSHSRTGVQETQYF
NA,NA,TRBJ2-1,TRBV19,TGTGCCAGTAGTATAGAGGCTAGCAGCGATGAGCAGTTCTTC,CASSIEASSDEQFF
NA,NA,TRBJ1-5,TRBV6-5,TGTGCCAGCAGTCCCCCGGGGGGGAATCAGCCCCAGCATTTT,CASSPPGGNQPQHF
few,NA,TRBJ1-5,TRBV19,TGTGCCAGTAGTATTTCGACAGCTAATAGCAATCAGCCCCAGCATTTT,CASSISTANSNQPQHF
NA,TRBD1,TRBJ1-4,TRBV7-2,TGTGCCAGCAGCAAAGACAGGGGATTTACCGAAAAACTGTTTTTT,CASSKDRGFTEKLFF
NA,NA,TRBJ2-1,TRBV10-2,TGCGCCAGCAGTGAGTCGACTCTGGGCAATGAGCAGTTCTTC,CASSESTLGNEQFF
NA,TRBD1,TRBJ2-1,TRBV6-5,TGTGCCAGCCCTCAGGACAGGGGTGTGTACAATGAGCAGTTCTTC,CASPQDRGVYNEQFF
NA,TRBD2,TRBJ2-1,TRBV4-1,TGCGCCAGCAGCCAAGGACTAGCGGGAGAGCTTACGGGGAATGAGCAGTTCTTC,CASSQGLAGELTGNEQFF